This T cell receptor beta chain emerged from a study of blood T cells in healthy people across ages. Germline values: CDR1 MGHDK, CDR2 SYGVNS. Trimming removed 3 bases from V and 4 bases from J; junction bases left unmatched: 7. The CDR3 contains 15 residues. Combining a sample-barcoded 5' primer with a J-beta primer mix, a second PCR ran for roughly 7 to 12 cycles. TCRdb independently ran MiXCR on the 5' RACE reads; one entry per CDR3 protein. The sample includes around 800,000 distinct CDR3 sequences, roughly 24% of them seen just once. Whenever a sample was processed, at least 6 million PBMCs were isolated. These same data were also listed under a study on T cells of mothers and their children.

The receptor's source is a boy younger than 18 in good health. V usage is TRBV25-1 and J usage is TRBJ2-3, with TRBD2 matching 7 bases. Sequenced material: blood. CDR3 amino acids: CASSEGRGIADTQYF. In nucleotides, the CDR3 is TGTGCCAGCAGTGAGGGGAGGGGAATAGCAGATACGCAGTATTTT.